The present TCR beta chain was sequenced within a study of cytomegalovirus exposure and HLA in healthy donors (dated by TCRdb to about 2017). Notes on the research overall: According to an earlier analysis of several hundred of the donors, about 179 million T cells yielded roughly 100 million unique TCR beta sequences and around 300 Gb of sequence data. Along with the approximately 650-subject first cohort, a separate validation cohort of roughly 110 different subjects was used. Because of strong linkage in the cohort, roughly five DR-DQ haplotypes were treated as single units for association and clustering. A later analysis re-analyzed previously published TCR beta repertoires from approximately 700 donors and added high-resolution HLA genotyping to study TCR occurrence patterns. On average, roughly 240,000 unique TCR beta nucleotide sequences were sequenced per donor among fewer than 500 genotyped donors of the cohort, with around 19% of those sequences being non-productive. All discovery cohort repertoires had been generated on a single sequencing platform. High-throughput TCR immunosequencing, statistical association of individual TCRs with disease status, and machine learning were combined to predict cytomegalovirus infection status. The study used immunosequencing to profile the T cell repertoires of about 670 subjects and linked those repertoires to cytomegalovirus serostatus. HLA typing included class I and class II loci at four-digit resolution. About 300 gigabases of sequencing data and tens of millions of unique TCR sequences were included in an early release covering 500 to 750 HLA-typed donors. An earlier analysis of 500 to 650 of the donors applied high-throughput TCR beta sequencing to assess whether each TCR beta V gene segment acted as functional or pseudogenic. Rather than drawing on any new phenotypic data, the later analysis identified candidate immune exposures from TCR beta sequences and the way those sequences occurred across donors. Of the 398 genotyped donors, about 84% fell in the genetic ancestry cluster associated with self-reported Caucasian donors. Alongside the repertoire data, information on donor age, sex, ethnicity and CMV serostatus was compiled. The aim of the study was to test whether cataloging public T cell receptors could identify signatures of past pathogen exposure. A later genetic analysis used genome-wide SNP genotypes for about three fifths of the 666 donors, treating that subset as a discovery cohort. The number of typed donors differed by locus: about 620-630 for A, B, C, DRB1 and DQB1; some 500 for DQA1; about 600 for DPA1; and some 430 for DPB1.

Preparation of the library involved the immunoSEQ multiplex PCR assay. The multiplex PCR relied on a mix of 60 forward primers for TCR Vbeta segments and 13 reverse primers for TCR Jbeta segments. The CDR3 region of rearranged TCR beta genes was amplified from genomic DNA with a multiplex PCR assay. Amplified TCR beta libraries were sequenced as 87-base-pair reads on the Illumina HiSeq System. The study's own analysis went as follows. Across the 700 or so repertoires, a later analysis counted approximately 83 million unique TCR beta chains, some 11 million of which were shared by at least two donors. A nearest-neighbor algorithm error-corrected the raw reads and collapsed the reads into unique sequences, merging closely related sequences to remove PCR and sequencing errors. CDR3 sequences were aligned to IMGT reference sequences to assign V, D and J gene segments. For a sequence to be retained, a match of at least six nucleotides was required to both a V gene segment and a J gene segment. A rearrangement counted as productive if the CDR3 had no stop codons and remained in frame with V and J, and every other rearrangement counted as non-productive. CDR3 was defined by IMGT convention, running from the second conserved V-encoded cysteine to the conserved J-encoded phenylalanine. The earlier analysis of 550 to 650 of the donors excluded any sequence lacking an unambiguous match to a single V gene segment. In an earlier analysis of 450 to 750 of the donors, a V segment was called functional when productive rearrangements were above 56.7%, and segregating when the standard deviation between donors exceeded 5%. A statistical classification framework was developed to diagnose cytomegalovirus status using the catalog of TCR beta chain sequences. In a later analysis, TCR nucleotide sequences were compared against IMGT/GENE-DB human TR gene sequences so that V and J genes could be assigned. The TCRdist pipeline was used in a later analysis to assign CDR3 sequences and most-parsimonious VDJ recombination scenarios. A later analysis defined each TCR beta chain by its CDR3 amino acid sequence plus V-gene family, and excluded reads lacking a unique V-gene family. In a later analysis, fewer than 600 highly shared, low-generation-probability nucleotide sequences were removed to address suspected cross-contamination and a sequencing artifact. For each public chain, a later analysis derived a clonal expansion index from normalized ranks of inferred template counts within each repertoire. A later analysis computed generation probabilities with a VDJ recombination model fitted to out-of-frame rearrangements, and checked the results against IGoR. In a later analysis, TCR-TCR, TCR-HLA and TCR-CMV co-occurrence was scored with hypergeometric tests, and a repertoire-size bias correction was applied to TCR pairs. False discovery rates were estimated in a later analysis by permuting HLA or CMV assignments 20 times. In a later analysis, co-occurring TCRs were grouped using DBSCAN, with TCRdist sequence similarity added in when clustering inside HLA-allele-positive subsets. Repertoires with fewer than 30,000 or more than 120,000 public chains, plus five repertoires with anomalous nucleotide sharing, were excluded from co-occurrence clustering. Held by TCRdb, this immuneACCESS table contains in-frame sequences only and omits some clones. Under half of the omission traces to an unresolved V gene where checked; the cause of the rest is unknown. That table is the source of V, J and clone size, and D and trimming were worked out from the DNA. Within this sample are about 140,000 clones, with approximately 85% of them counted one time only. The top ten clonotypes cover roughly 8.2% of the sample.

The cohort comprised some 730 healthy bone marrow donors. All cohort members were sampled while nominally healthy, although unrecorded immune exposures were likely present. The donor was CMV seropositive and belonged to the group of 250 to 300 seropositive cohort members. A peripheral blood sample was provided by each donor, and peripheral blood mononuclear cells were used for TCR beta sequencing. Genomic DNA was extracted from the blood cell samples with the Qiagen DNeasy Blood Extraction Kit. Broader findings and caveats from the paper: Most TCR sequences were observed very rarely across donors, whereas some public TCRs were present in many individuals. According to a later analysis, most CMV-associated TCR beta chains appeared to be HLA-restricted, and the HLA associations seemed to be driven largely by CMV exposure. The authors suggested that the approach could potentially be extended to other disease states and immunological phenotypes. A later analysis reported that several top co-occurrence clusters appeared linked to parvovirus B19, influenza, CMV and Epstein-Barr virus. The classifier was reported to diagnose cytomegalovirus status with high specificity and sensitivity in both the original and validation cohorts. A later genetic analysis reported fewer N-insertions in productive TCRs among donors in an Asian-associated ancestry cluster than the approximately 670-donor mean. The sequencing pipeline was judged likely to have produced a cluster of highly shared sequence variants as a technical artifact. In vitro tests confirmed that three of the cytomegalovirus-associated TCR beta chains recognize cytomegalovirus antigens. For the cohort, immune exposure information was limited to CMV serostatus. In this cohort, only TCR beta chains were sequenced, and detectable features were limited by the absence of alpha or paired-chain data. A later analysis found that TCR association rates varied across HLA loci, with DRB1 alleles showing the most associated TCRs and HLA-C alleles the fewest. Because some donors lacked HLA typing at each locus, the association tests relied only on the typed subset. When HLA alleles, especially DR and DQ, strongly co-occurred, TCR associations were difficult to assign to individual alleles. In the study, approximately 150 TCR beta chains were listed as associated with cytomegalovirus. Roughly uniform sequencing depth across donors was assumed in presence/absence analyses, although this assumption may not hold. A further reported finding was that TCR beta sequences accurately predicted the HLA-A and HLA-B alleles for most subjects in the first cohort. Broadly in line with IMGT annotations, most TCR beta V segments showed up in productive rearrangements about 90% or about 30% of the time in an earlier analysis of approximately 600 of the donors. The earlier analysis of about 600 of the donors excluded 15 to 20 rarely observed V segments, including chromosome 9 orphons, because counts were too low. In a later analysis, HLA-associated TCR beta chains were found to be more clonally expanded and to have lower generation probabilities than equally common non-associated chains. A later analysis associated about 17,000 TCR beta sequences with specific HLA alleles at a false discovery rate of 0.05. Linkage disequilibrium might explain the correlated functional status among segregating V segments, but an unknown experimental factor could not be ruled out. V-gene and J-gene trimming of TCR beta chains was associated with a missense DCLRE1C variant in a later genetic analysis, and the association was replicated in an independent cohort.

Points on this clone: What antigen it recognizes has not been identified. No base quality values were provided; no much bigger clone lies one nucleotide off.

The specimen was PBMCs. The sequence was obtained from a woman aged 45-60 years in good health and CMV-seropositive.

The sequence in DNA is TGTGCCAGCAGTGATGGGAGCCTAGTGTCCGGGGAGCTGTTTTTT. It translates to CASSDGSLVSGELFF. In this chain, TRBV2 is recombined with TRBJ2-2; the best D guess is TRBD2, with 5 bases matching. The trim is 3 bases for V and 6 bases for J, with a gap of 14 bases between the germline ends. CDR1 and CDR2 are drawn from the germline V gene: SNHLY, FYNNEI. The CDR3, from cysteine to phenylalanine, totals 15 residues. CDR3 DNA only is kept here, 45 bases in frame from base 1. The entire variable domain, with the stretches around the CDR3 drawn from the reference TRBV2 and TRBJ2-2 proteins, is EPEVTQTPSHQVTQMGQEVILRCVPISNHLYFYWYRQILGQKVEFLVSFYNNEISEKSEIFDDQFSVERPDGSNFTLKIRSTKLEDSAMYFCASSDGSLVSGELFFGEGSRLTVL.